These T cell receptor beta chains were read from a single sample in a study of radiation and T cells in renal cell carcinoma. Sequenced by immunoSEQ multiplex PCR; TCRdb stores in-frame clones only, minus some. The sample contains some 120,000 clones, 88% of which appear only once. This specimen consisted of blood, obtained from a patient whose treatment included radiotherapy and nephrectomy. The receptors were gathered from a woman between 70 and 85 years old with renal cell carcinoma. Both conserved end residues are part of each CDR3. The D gene is left open where the match is weak. Clone size is not always given. Where it is, it says once, few, many or a class for expanded clones.

>15|TRBD1|TRBV6-1|NA|TRBJ1-2
CASVLGTALNYGYTF
TGTGCCAGCGTACTGGGGACAGCCCTTAACTATGGCTACACCTTC
>14|NA|TRBV13|NA|TRBJ1-1
CASSLNFANTEAFF
TGTGCCAGCAGCTTAAACTTCGCGAACACTGAAGCTTTCTTT
>13|NA|TRBV5-1|NA|TRBJ2-2
CASRRGNTGELFF
TGCGCCAGCAGACGGGGGAACACCGGGGAGCTGTTTTTT
>15|NA|TRBV7-2|NA|TRBJ2-5
CASSLDRAPWETQYF
TGTGCCAGCAGCTTAGACAGGGCCCCCTGGGAGACCCAGTACTTC
>16|TRBD1|TRBV28|NA|TRBJ1-6
CASLFGDRGNSSPLHF
TGTGCCAGCCTCTTCGGGGACAGGGGGAATAGCTCACCCCTCCACTTT
>13|TRBD1|TRBV7-3|NA|TRBJ1-1
CASSYRGGTEAFF
TGTGCCAGCAGTTACAGGGGAGGAACTGAAGCTTTCTTT
>17|TRBD2|TRBV5-1|NA|TRBJ2-7
CASSQNRRTSGGGEQYF
TGCGCCAGCAGCCAGAACCGGCGGACTAGCGGGGGTGGCGAGCAGTACTTC
>15|NA|TRBV14|NA|TRBJ1-4
CASSQASGRWEKLFF
TGTGCCAGCAGCCAAGCGTCAGGGAGGTGGGAAAAACTGTTTTTT
>13|TRBD1|TRBV7-9|NA|TRBJ2-3
CASSADRADTQYF
TGTGCCAGCAGCGCCGACAGGGCAGATACGCAGTATTTT
>12|NA|TRBV7-9|NA|TRBJ2-5
CASSQPGETQYF
TGTGCCAGCAGCCAGCCCGGGGAGACCCAGTACTTC
>18|NA|TRBV9|NA|TRBJ2-2
CASSVETFGTLDTGELFF
TGTGCCAGCAGCGTAGAAACTTTCGGGACCCTGGACACCGGGGAGCTGTTTTTT
>14|NA|TRBV27|NA|TRBJ1-2
CASSLSGSLYGYTF
TGTGCCAGCAGTCTCTCCGGGAGTCTCTATGGCTACACCTTC
>13|NA|TRBV19|NA|TRBJ1-1
CASSSKVYTEAFF
TGTGCCAGTAGTAGCAAGGTCTACACTGAAGCTTTCTTT
>13|NA|TRBV29-1|NA|TRBJ2-7
CSVEQVQGHEQYF
TGCAGCGTGGAACAGGTCCAAGGCCACGAGCAGTACTTC
>18|NA|TRBV2|NA|TRBJ2-6
CASSELRGRRAGANVLTF
TGTGCCAGCAGTGAGCTCAGGGGACGGCGGGCTGGGGCCAACGTCCTGACTTTC
>15|NA|TRBV4-3|NA|TRBJ2-7
CASSQDLAVSYEQYF
TGCGCCAGCAGCCAAGATTTGGCAGTCTCCTACGAGCAGTACTTC
>14|NA|TRBV25-1|once|TRBJ2-7
CASTANGVLYEQYF
TGTGCCAGCACGGCGAACGGGGTGCTCTACGAGCAGTACTTC
>14|NA|TRBV5-1|NA|TRBJ2-3
CASSPSTVTDTQYF
TGCGCCAGCAGCCCATCGACAGTTACAGATACGCAGTATTTT
>15|NA|TRBV6-6|NA|TRBJ2-3
CASSRRGEGTDTQYF
TGTGCCAGCAGCCGGCGTGGTGAGGGGACAGATACGCAGTATTTT
>18|NA|TRBV14|NA|TRBJ2-3
CASSPGLLGEMSTDTQYF
TGTGCCAGCAGCCCAGGGCTTTTGGGTGAAATGAGCACAGATACGCAGTATTTT
>15|TRBD2|TRBV5-1|NA|TRBJ2-5
CASSSQTSWMKTQYF
TGCGCCAGCAGCTCTCAGACTAGCTGGATGAAGACCCAGTACTTC
>14|NA|TRBV6-5|NA|TRBJ2-3
CASSSGGWTDTQYF
TGTGCCAGCAGTTCAGGAGGGTGGACAGATACGCAGTATTTT
>14|NA|TRBV5-4|NA|TRBJ2-5
CASSFRQNQETQYF
TGTGCCAGCAGCTTTCGACAGAACCAAGAGACCCAGTACTTC